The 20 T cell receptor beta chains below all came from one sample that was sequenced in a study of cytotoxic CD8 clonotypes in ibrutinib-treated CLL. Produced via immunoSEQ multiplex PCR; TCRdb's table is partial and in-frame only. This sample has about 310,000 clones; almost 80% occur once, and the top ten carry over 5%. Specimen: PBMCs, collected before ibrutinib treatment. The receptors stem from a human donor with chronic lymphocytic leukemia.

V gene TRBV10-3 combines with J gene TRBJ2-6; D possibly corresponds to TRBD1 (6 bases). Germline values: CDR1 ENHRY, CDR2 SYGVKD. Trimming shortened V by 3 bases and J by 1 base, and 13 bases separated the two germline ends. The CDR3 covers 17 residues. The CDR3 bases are TGTGCCATCAGTGATTTAGGGGGAGTTTCTGGGGCCAACGTCCTGACTTTC. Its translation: CAISDLGGVSGANVLTF.

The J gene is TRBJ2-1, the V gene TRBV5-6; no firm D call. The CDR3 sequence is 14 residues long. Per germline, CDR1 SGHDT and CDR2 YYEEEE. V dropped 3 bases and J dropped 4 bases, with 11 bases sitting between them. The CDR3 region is CASSSLGLYNEQFF. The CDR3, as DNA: TGTGCCAGCAGCTCGCTCGGCCTATACAATGAGCAGTTCTTC.

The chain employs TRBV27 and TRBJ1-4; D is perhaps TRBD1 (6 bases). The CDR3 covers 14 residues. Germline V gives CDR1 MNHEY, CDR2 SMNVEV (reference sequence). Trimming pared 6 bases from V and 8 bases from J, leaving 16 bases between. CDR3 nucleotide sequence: TGTGCCAGCAGCCCGGACAGTCGGGACGAAAAACTGTTTTTT. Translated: CASSPDSRDEKLFF.

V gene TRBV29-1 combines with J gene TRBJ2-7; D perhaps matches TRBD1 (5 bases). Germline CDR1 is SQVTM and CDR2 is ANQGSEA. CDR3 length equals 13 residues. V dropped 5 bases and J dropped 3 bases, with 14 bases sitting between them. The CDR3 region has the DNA TGCAGCGTTTTTCAGGACACCCACTACGAGCAGTACTTC. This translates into CSVFQDTHYEQYF.

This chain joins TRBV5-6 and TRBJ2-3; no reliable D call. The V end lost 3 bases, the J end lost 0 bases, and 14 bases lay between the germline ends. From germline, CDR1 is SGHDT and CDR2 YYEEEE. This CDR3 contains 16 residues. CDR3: CASSSPLGWSTDTQYF. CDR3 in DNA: TGTGCCAGCAGCTCTCCGCTGGGCTGGAGCACAGATACGCAGTATTTT.

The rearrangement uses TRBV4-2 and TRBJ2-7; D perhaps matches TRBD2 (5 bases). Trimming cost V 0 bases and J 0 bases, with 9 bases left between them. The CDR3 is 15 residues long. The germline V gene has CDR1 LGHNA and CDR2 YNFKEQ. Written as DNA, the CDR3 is TGTGCCAGCAGCCAAGAAGAGGACTTCTCCTACGAGCAGTACTTC. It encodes CASSQEEDFSYEQYF.

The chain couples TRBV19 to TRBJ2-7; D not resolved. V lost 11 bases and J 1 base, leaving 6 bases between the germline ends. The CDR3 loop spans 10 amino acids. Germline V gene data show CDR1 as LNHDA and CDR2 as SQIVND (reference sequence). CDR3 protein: CAPTSYEQYF. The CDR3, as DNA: TGTGCCCCGACTTCCTACGAGCAGTACTTC.

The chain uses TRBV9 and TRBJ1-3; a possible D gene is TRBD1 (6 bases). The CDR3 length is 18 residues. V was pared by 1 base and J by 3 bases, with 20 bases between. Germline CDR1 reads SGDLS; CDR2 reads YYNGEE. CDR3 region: CASSVTAGAVSSGNTIYF. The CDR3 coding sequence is TGTGCCAGCAGCGTAACCGCAGGGGCGGTTAGTAGTGGAAACACCATATATTTT.

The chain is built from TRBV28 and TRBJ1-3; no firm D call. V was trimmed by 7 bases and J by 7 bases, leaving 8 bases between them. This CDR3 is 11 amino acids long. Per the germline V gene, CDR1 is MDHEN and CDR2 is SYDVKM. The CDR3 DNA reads TGTGCCAGCAAGACCGGGAACACCATATATTTT. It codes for CASKTGNTIYF.

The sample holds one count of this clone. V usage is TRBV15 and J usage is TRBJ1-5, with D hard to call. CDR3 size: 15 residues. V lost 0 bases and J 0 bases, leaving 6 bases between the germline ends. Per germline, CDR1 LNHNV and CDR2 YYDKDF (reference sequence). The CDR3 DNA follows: TGTGCCACCAGCAGAGACAGACTTAGCAATCAGCCCCAGCATTTT. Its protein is CATSRDRLSNQPQHF. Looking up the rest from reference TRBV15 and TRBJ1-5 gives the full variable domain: DAMVIQNPRYQVTQFGKPVTLSCSQTLNHNVMYWYQQKSSQAPKLLFHYYDKDFNNEADTPDNFQSRRPNTSFCFLDIRSPGLGDTAMYLCATSRDRLSNQPQHFGDGTRLSIL.

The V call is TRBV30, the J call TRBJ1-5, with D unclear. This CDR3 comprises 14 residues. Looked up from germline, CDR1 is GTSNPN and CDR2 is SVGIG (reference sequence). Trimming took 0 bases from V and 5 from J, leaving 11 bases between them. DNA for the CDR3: TGTGCCTGGAGTGTACTAGGGTTCGATCAGCCCCAGCATTTT. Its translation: CAWSVLGFDQPQHF.

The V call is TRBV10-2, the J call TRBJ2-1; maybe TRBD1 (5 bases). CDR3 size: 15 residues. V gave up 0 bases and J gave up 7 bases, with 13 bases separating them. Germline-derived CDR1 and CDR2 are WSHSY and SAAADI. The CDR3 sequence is CASSESVGVGNEQFF. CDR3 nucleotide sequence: TGCGCCAGCAGTGAGTCGGTAGGGGTAGGAAATGAGCAGTTCTTC.

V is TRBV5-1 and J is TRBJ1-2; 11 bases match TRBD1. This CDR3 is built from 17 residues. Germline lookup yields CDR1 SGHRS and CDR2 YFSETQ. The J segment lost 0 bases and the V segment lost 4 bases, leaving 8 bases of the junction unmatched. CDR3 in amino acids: CASSIHGQGAPNYGYTF. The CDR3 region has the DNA TGCGCCAGCAGCATACACGGACAGGGGGCTCCTAACTATGGCTACACCTTC.

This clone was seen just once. CDR3 protein: CASSPGPGGGYTF. The CDR3 nucleotides are TGTGCCAGCAGCCCCGGGCCCGGCGGTGGCTACACCTTC. The chain uses TRBV6-5 and TRBJ1-2, with D hard to call. The CDR3 sequence is 13 residues long. Trimming left V 6 bases short and J 7 bases short, with 15 bases between. CDR1 is MNHEY and CDR2 is SVGAGI in the germline V gene.

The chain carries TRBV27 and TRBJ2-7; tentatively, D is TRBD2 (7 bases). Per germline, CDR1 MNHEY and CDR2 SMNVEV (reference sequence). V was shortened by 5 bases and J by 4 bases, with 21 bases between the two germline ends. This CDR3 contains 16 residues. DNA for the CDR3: TGTGCCAGCAGTCCCCCCCCCGCGGGGGCGAAATACGAGCAGTACTTC. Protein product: CASSPPPAGAKYEQYF.

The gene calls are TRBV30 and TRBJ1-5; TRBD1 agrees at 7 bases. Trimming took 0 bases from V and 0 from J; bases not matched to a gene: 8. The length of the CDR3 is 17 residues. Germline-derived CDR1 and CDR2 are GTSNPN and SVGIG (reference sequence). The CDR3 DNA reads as TGTGCCTGGAGTGTACCAGTGACAGGGCATAGCAATCAGCCCCAGCATTTT. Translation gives CAWSVPVTGHSNQPQHF.

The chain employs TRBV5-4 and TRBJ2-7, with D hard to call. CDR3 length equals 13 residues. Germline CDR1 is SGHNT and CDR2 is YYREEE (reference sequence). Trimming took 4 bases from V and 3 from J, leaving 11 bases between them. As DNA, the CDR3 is TGTGCCAGCAGCCCGGCGCCCCACTACGAGCAGTACTTC. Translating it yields CASSPAPHYEQYF. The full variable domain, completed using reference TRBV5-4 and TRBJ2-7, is ETGVTQSPTHLIKTRGQQVTLRCSSQSGHNTVSWYQQALGQGPQFIFQYYREEENGRGNFPPRFSGLQFPNYSSELNVNALELDDSALYLCASSPAPHYEQYFGPGTRLTVT.

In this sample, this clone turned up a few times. CDR3 protein: CASEQGRNQPQHF. In DNA, the CDR3 is TGTGCTAGTGAGCAGGGTCGCAATCAGCCCCAGCATTTT. The chain combines TRBV12-5 with TRBJ1-5; perhaps TRBD1 as D (5 bases). Germline CDR1 LGHNT, CDR2 FRNRAP. Trimming shortened V by 7 bases and J by 2 bases, and 9 bases separated the two germline ends. This CDR3 has 13 amino acids. The variable domain in full, completed from reference TRBV12-5 and TRBJ1-5, reads DARVTQTPRHKVTEMGQEVTMRCQPILGHNTVFWYRQTMMQGLELLAYFRNRAPLDDSGMPKDRFSAEMPDATLATLKIQPSEPRDSAVYFCASEQGRNQPQHFGDGTRLSIL.

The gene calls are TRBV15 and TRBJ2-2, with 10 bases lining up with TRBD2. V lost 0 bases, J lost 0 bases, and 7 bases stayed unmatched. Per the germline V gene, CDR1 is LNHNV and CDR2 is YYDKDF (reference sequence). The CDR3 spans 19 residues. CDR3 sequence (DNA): TGTGCCACCAGCAGAGATCGGAGCGGGAGGGCGTCGAACACCGGGGAGCTGTTTTTT. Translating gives CATSRDRSGRASNTGELFF.

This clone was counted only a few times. The CDR3 is CASTIQRQGGDTQYF. In nucleotides, the CDR3 is TGTGCCAGCACCATCCAAAGACAGGGAGGGGATACGCAGTATTTT. The chain is built from TRBV2 and TRBJ2-3; D tentatively fits TRBD1 or TRBD2 (7 bases each). CDR1 is SNHLY, CDR2 FYNNEI, per germline. The CDR3 totals 15 residues. Deletions cut 7 bases from V and 6 bases from J, with 20 bases between.